This paragraph covers one T cell receptor (beta chain) sequence. The data were taken from a study of blood T cell repertoires in COVID-19. Method: immunoSEQ multiplex PCR; TCRdb's copy keeps in-frame clones and lacks some. The sample consists of approximately 120,000 clones, about 74% of them appearing once. V trimming: 2 bases; J trimming: 9 bases; junction bases outside the gene matches: 9. The germline gives CDR1 KGHSH, CDR2 LQKENI. This CDR3 comprises 15 residues. The material sequenced was peripheral blood. V and J are TRBV18 and TRBJ1-4, with 7 bases aligning to TRBD1. This clonotype was sampled from an elderly man with COVID-19, enrolled during active disease. The CDR3 loop is CASSPSGQEVQKLFF. The CDR3 DNA follows: TGTGCCAGCTCACCATCAGGACAGGAGGTTCAAAAACTGTTTTTT.